Presented here are 28 T cell receptor beta chains from one specimen sequenced in a study of blood T cell repertoires in COVID-19. Clones were sequenced by immunoSEQ multiplex PCR, and TCRdb holds only the in-frame ones, with some missing. This table holds 20,000 to 30,000 clones, roughly nine tenths found once. Sequencing was performed on peripheral blood. The receptors stem from a human donor in a cohort sampled during active COVID-19.

This chain connects TRBV30 to TRBJ1-2, with D possibly TRBD1 on 6 matching bases. CDR3 length: 14 residues. Trimming removed 3 bases from V and 4 bases from J, with 15 bases in between. Germline V gene lookup returns CDR1 GTSNPN and CDR2 SVGIG (reference sequence). CDR3 nucleotide sequence: TGTGCCTGGAGGAAGACAGGCGGCGGCTATGGCTACACCTTC. Amino acids: CAWRKTGGGYGYTF.

This clone occurred once. The rearrangement uses TRBV5-4 and TRBJ2-1; 10 bases line up with TRBD2. The V gene's germline CDR1 is SGHNT and CDR2 YYREEE (reference sequence). The V segment lost 5 bases and the J segment 6 bases; nucleotides outside the gene matches: 8. This CDR3 comprises 15 residues. Here the CDR3 DNA reads TGTGCCAGCAGTCTCAGCGGGAGGGCCTTCAATGAGCAGTTCTTC. Protein: CASSLSGRAFNEQFF.

The rearrangement uses TRBV5-1 and TRBJ2-1; 7 bases line up with TRBD2. This CDR3 contains 15 residues. V lost 4 bases, J lost 7 bases, and 11 bases stayed unmatched. From germline, CDR1 is SGHRS and CDR2 YFSETQ. This CDR3 is CASSTEGLGGNEQFF. For the CDR3, the DNA is TGCGCCAGCAGCACAGAAGGACTAGGAGGGAATGAGCAGTTCTTC. The complete variable domain, with remaining parts taken from reference TRBV5-1 and TRBJ2-1, reads KAGVTQTPRYLIKTRGQQVTLSCSPISGHRSVSWYQQTPGQGLQFLFEYFSETQRNKGNFPGRFSGRQFSNSRSEMNVSTLELGDSALYLCASSTEGLGGNEQFFGPGTRLTVL.

The J gene is TRBJ1-4, the V gene TRBV4-1; maybe TRBD1 (6 bases). CDR3 length equals 15 residues. The germline gives CDR1 MGHRA, CDR2 YSYEKL. With 1 base removed from V and 3 bases from J, the gap between germline ends came to 9 bases. CDR3 residues: CASSQGGLANEKLFF. The CDR3, as DNA: TGCGCCAGCAGCCAAGGGGGGCTTGCTAATGAAAAACTGTTTTTT.

The chain employs TRBV14 and TRBJ2-2, with 9 bases aligning to TRBD1. J lost 2 bases, V lost 3 bases, and 10 bases had no gene match. The CDR3 has 18 amino acids. Germline V gene lookup returns CDR1 SGHDN and CDR2 FVKESK. The CDR3 DNA reads TGTGCCAGCAGCCATCGGATGGGACAGGGTGGCAACACCGGGGAGCTGTTTTTT. Amino acids: CASSHRMGQGGNTGELFF.

This chain links TRBV10-2 with TRBJ1-2; D perhaps matches TRBD1 (5 bases). The V end was cut by 7 bases, the J end by 1 base, with 13 bases between. The CDR3 length is 14 residues. CDR1 and CDR2 from the germline V gene are WSHSY and SAAADI. The DNA for the CDR3 is TGCGCCAGCACTAGACAGAAAGTTAACTATGGCTACACCTTC. Translation gives CASTRQKVNYGYTF.

CDR3 in DNA: TGTGCCTGGGAGTTAGGGGTAGGCGAAAAACTGTTTTTT. This translates into CAWELGVGEKLFF. This chain connects TRBV30 to TRBJ1-4, with D possibly matching TRBD1 (5 bases). V was cut by 5 bases and J by 8 bases, with 15 bases left in between. Germline V gene lookup returns CDR1 GTSNPN and CDR2 SVGIG (reference sequence). The CDR3 extends over 13 amino acids.

The chain joins TRBV20-1 to TRBJ1-1, with 7 positions matching TRBD1. CDR1 and CDR2 from the germline V gene are DFQATT and SNEGSKA (reference sequence). Unmatched junction bases numbered 5, after V lost 3 bases and J lost 4 bases. The CDR3 contains 13 residues. The CDR3 spells CSASQQGFTEAFF. CDR3 DNA sequence: TGCAGTGCTAGTCAACAGGGGTTCACTGAAGCTTTCTTT.

This chain links TRBV10-1 with TRBJ1-4, with TRBD1 matching 8 bases. The trim removed 0 bases at V and 7 bases at J, leaving 10 bases unmatched. The CDR3 has 17 residues. CDR1 and CDR2 from the germline V gene are WNHNN and SYGVQD (reference sequence). The chain's CDR3 is CASSESRGQGGSEKLFF. In nucleotides, the CDR3 is TGCGCCAGCAGTGAGTCGCGAGGACAGGGAGGTTCTGAAAAACTGTTTTTT.

The CDR3 is CASKGTATNEKLFF. The CDR3 bases are TGTGCCAGCAAAGGGACAGCAACTAATGAAAAACTGTTTTTT. V is TRBV6-5 and J is TRBJ1-4; TRBD1 aligns across 7 bases. The CDR3 spans 14 residues. Germline CDR1 MNHEY, CDR2 SVGAGI. J was trimmed by 0 bases and V by 7 bases; bases with no gene match: 2.

This clone has just one count. V and J are TRBV30 and TRBJ2-5; weak D call: TRBD1 (6 bases). The germline V gene encodes CDR1 GTSNPN and CDR2 SVGIG (reference sequence). The CDR3 totals 13 residues. V lost 0 bases to trimming and J lost 4 bases, with 9 bases between them. The CDR3 is CAWSVQGRETQYF. The CDR3 nucleotides read TGTGCCTGGAGTGTACAGGGTCGAGAGACCCAGTACTTC.

A note on this clone: An end of the junction differs from the germline gene, which may be a read error. V is TRBV4-1 and J is TRBJ2-7; TRBD2 matches 8 bases. Germline V gene data show CDR1 as MGHRA and CDR2 as YSYEKL. This CDR3 region has 15 residues. The CDR3, as DNA: TGCGCCACCAGCCCGACGGGGGGGGAGAGGAACGAGCAGTACTTC. Its protein product is CATSPTGGERNEQYF.

The gene calls are TRBV19 and TRBJ1-1; a possible D gene is TRBD1 (5 bases). CDR3 length equals 17 residues. Trimming pared 5 bases from V and 1 base from J, leaving 20 bases between. CDR1 is LNHDA and CDR2 is SQIVND in the germline V gene (reference sequence). The CDR3 DNA sequence: TGTGCCAGTAGTCCAGACCCCACTCAGGGCGGGAACACTGAAGCTTTCTTT. As protein: CASSPDPTQGGNTEAFF.

This clone was observed a single time. J is TRBJ2-4 and V is TRBV18; TRBD2 matches at 9 bases. The CDR3 runs to 14 residues. J lost 7 bases, V lost 3 bases, and 4 bases had no gene match. The germline gives CDR1 KGHSH, CDR2 LQKENI. The CDR3 nucleotides are TGTGCCAGCTCACCCCCCGGGACTAGCAACATTCAGTACTTC. Its translation: CASSPPGTSNIQYF.

J is TRBJ1-1 and V is TRBV30; D might be TRBD1 (6 bases). Germline V CDR1 and CDR2: GTSNPN, SVGIG (reference sequence). The ends were cut back, 2 bases at V and 10 bases at J, with 14 bases in the middle. The CDR3 covers 12 residues. CDR3 sequence reads: CAWSPGTWRAFF. The CDR3 region has the DNA TGTGCCTGGAGTCCTGGGACATGGCGAGCTTTCTTT. The full variable domain, its missing parts supplied by reference TRBV30 and TRBJ1-1, is SQTIHQWPATLVQPVGSPLSLECTVEGTSNPNLYWYRQAAGRGLQLLFYSVGIGQISSEVPQNLSASRPQDRQFILSSKKLLLSDSGFYLCAWSPGTWRAFFGQGTRLTVV.

The chain uses TRBV29-1 and TRBJ1-4, with 7 bases matching TRBD1. V was pared by 4 bases and J by 2 bases, with 1 base of the junction left unmatched. The CDR3 contains 13 residues. Germline loops: CDR1 SQVTM, CDR2 ANQGSEA. This chain's CDR3 is CSVGQGTNEKLFF. CDR3 nucleotide sequence: TGCAGCGTTGGACAGGGTACTAATGAAAAACTGTTTTTT.

CDR3 DNA: TGTGCCAGCAGCTTAGCACAGGGGGCTCGGGGCCAGTACTTC. Its translation: CASSLAQGARGQYF. The chain recombines TRBV7-9 with TRBJ2-5, with TRBD1 matching over 9 bases. Germline V CDR1 and CDR2: SEHNR, FQNEAQ (reference sequence). The ends lost 0 bases at V and 10 bases at J; junction bases unmatched: 6. This CDR3 spans 14 amino acids.

This chain links TRBV28 with TRBJ1-2, with a weak D call TRBD1 (6 bases). Between the trimmed V and J ends, which lost 6 bases and 8 bases, there was a span of 22 bases. This CDR3 has 15 residues. Germline V gene lookup returns CDR1 MDHEN and CDR2 SYDVKM. The CDR3 loop is CASSSPGGGGRGYTF. The CDR3 DNA reads as TGTGCCAGCAGCTCCCCTGGGGGAGGGGGGCGCGGCTACACCTTC.

J is TRBJ2-1 and V is TRBV7-9; TRBD1 aligns across 8 bases. CDR3 length: 14 residues. Germline V gene data show CDR1 as SEHNR and CDR2 as FQNEAQ (reference sequence). After removal of 1 base from V and 12 bases from J, the junction contained 8 bases not matched to a gene. For the CDR3, the DNA is TGTGCCAGCAGCTTAGTTGCAGGGGGCGCTTGGCAGTTCTTC. Translation gives CASSLVAGGAWQFF.

This clone was observed a single time. This chain connects TRBV28 to TRBJ1-2; D is perhaps TRBD1 (6 bases). This CDR3 is 12 amino acids long. Germline CDR1 is MDHEN and CDR2 is SYDVKM. The V end lost 3 bases, the J end lost 4 bases, and 6 bases lay between the germline ends. The CDR3 here is CASSLDSYGYTF. CDR3 sequence (DNA): TGTGCCAGCAGTTTGGACAGCTATGGCTACACCTTC.

This clone was recorded a few times. This chain joins TRBV6-2 or TRBV6-3 and TRBJ1-5; 8 nucleotides line up with TRBD1. Germline CDR1 MNHEY, CDR2 SVGEGT. With 5 bases clipped from V and 1 base from J, the junction kept 13 bases outside the gene matches. The CDR3 runs 18 residues. The CDR3 DNA reads TGTGCCAGCAGTCAACGACAGGGGTCACACCGGAGCAATCAGCCCCAGCATTTT. Translation: CASSQRQGSHRSNQPQHF.

The V call is TRBV10-3, the J call TRBJ2-3; tentative D call: TRBD2 (5 bases). The CDR3 runs to 13 residues. Germline CDR1 reads ENHRY; CDR2 reads SYGVKD. With 5 bases removed from V and 2 bases from J, the gap between germline ends came to 8 bases. The CDR3 region is CAISSGYTDTQYF. CDR3 bases: TGTGCCATCAGTAGCGGATACACAGATACGCAGTATTTT.

There are a few counts of this clone. The chain couples TRBV28 to TRBJ1-5; 9 bases map to TRBD1. Trimming removed 9 bases from V and 5 bases from J; junction bases left unmatched: 11. In germline, CDR1 is MDHEN, CDR2 SYDVKM. CDR3 length: 15 residues. CDR3 amino acids: CASHSGTGYHQPQHF. The CDR3 DNA follows: TGTGCCAGTCACTCCGGGACAGGGTACCATCAGCCCCAGCATTTT. Full variable domain (rest looked up from reference TRBV28 and TRBJ1-5): DVKVTQSSRYLVKRTGEKVFLECVQDMDHENMFWYRQDPGLGLRLIYFSYDVKMKEKGDIPEGYSVSREKKERFSLILESASTNQTSMYLCASHSGTGYHQPQHFGDGTRLSIL.

J is TRBJ1-4 and V is TRBV19; perhaps TRBD1 as D (5 bases). The CDR3 runs 14 residues. Trimming took 6 bases from V and 8 from J, leaving 16 bases between them. CDR1 is LNHDA, CDR2 SQIVND, per germline (reference sequence). CDR3 nucleotide sequence: TGTGCCAGTAGACGCAATTTCGGGGGAGAAAAACTGTTTTTT. Translated: CASRRNFGGEKLFF.

This chain connects TRBV7-2 to TRBJ1-1, with D tentatively TRBD1 (6 bases). The CDR3 has 12 amino acids. With 8 bases removed from V and 0 bases from J, the gap between germline ends came to 7 bases. Germline V gene sequence: CDR1 SGHTA, CDR2 FQGNSA. CDR3 sequence: CASEGVNTEAFF. The CDR3 region has the DNA TGTGCCAGCGAGGGGGTGAACACTGAAGCTTTCTTT.

This chain links TRBV27 with TRBJ2-2; D may be TRBD1 (6 bases). In germline, CDR1 is MNHEY, CDR2 SMNVEV (reference sequence). The CDR3 is 13 amino acids. The V end lost 5 bases, the J end lost 5 bases, and 9 bases lay between the germline ends. The CDR3 sequence is CASSLRGTGELFF. DNA for the CDR3: TGTGCCAGCAGTCTCAGGGGTACCGGGGAGCTGTTTTTT.

The rearrangement links TRBV2 to TRBJ1-4; 9 positions agree with TRBD1. The CDR3 extends over 14 amino acids. Trimming took 6 bases from V and 5 from J; bases not matched to a gene: 4. CDR1 SNHLY and CDR2 FYNNEI come from the germline V gene. CDR3 coding DNA: TGTGCCAGCAGGGAAACAGGGGGCAATGAAAAACTGTTTTTT. Its protein product is CASRETGGNEKLFF.

The rearrangement links TRBV27 to TRBJ2-7; 9 bases fit TRBD2. V was clipped by 5 bases and J by 6 bases; unmatched bases: 8. The germline gives CDR1 MNHEY, CDR2 SMNVEV (reference sequence). CDR3 length: 14 residues. CDR3 DNA sequence: TGTGCCAGCAGTAGGTCTAGCGGGGTCCGCGAGCAGTACTTC. This gives the protein CASSRSSGVREQYF.